The 30 T cell receptor beta chains listed next were all sequenced from one sample in a study of blood T cell repertoires in COVID-19. Data came from immunoSEQ multiplex PCR; TCRdb stores just in-frame clones and leaves some out. This table has around 470,000 clones, roughly 91% appearing once. Sequencing input: PBMCs or T cells enriched from blood (not recorded which). Source of these receptors: a man aged 18-30 years who had recovered from COVID-19.

This sequence joins TRBV6-5 and TRBJ2-7, with 8 nucleotides matching TRBD2. CDR3 length: 13 residues. Germline CDR1 MNHEY, CDR2 SVGAGI. V lost 6 bases and J lost 5; bases outside the gene matches: 6. The CDR3 DNA sequence: TGTGCCAGCAGGCTTCCGGGACTAGACGAGCAGTACTTC. Its protein product is CASRLPGLDEQYF.

This clone came up a few times. The chain combines TRBV2 with TRBJ2-7, with D possibly TRBD1 on 6 matching bases. The V end lost 6 bases, the J end lost 0 bases, and 9 bases lay between the germline ends. The CDR3 has 13 amino acids. Germline lookup yields CDR1 SNHLY and CDR2 FYNNEI. CDR3 bases: TGTGCCAGCAGCTCAGGGGACTCCTACGAGCAGTACTTC. Translated: CASSSGDSYEQYF.

The chain recombines TRBV5-5 with TRBJ2-7; TRBD2 aligns across 8 bases. Germline V lookup: CDR1 SGHKS, CDR2 YYEKEE (reference sequence). J gave up 3 bases and V 4 bases, and 9 bases lay outside the gene matches. CDR3 length: 15 residues. In nucleotides, the CDR3 is TGTGCCAGCAGCGCGGAGGCGGGGGGCTTCTACGAGCAGTACTTC. It codes for CASSAEAGGFYEQYF.

The chain carries TRBV13 and TRBJ2-7, with a weak D call TRBD1 (6 bases). Germline CDR1 is PRHDT and CDR2 is FYEKMQ (reference sequence). This CDR3 is built from 14 residues. Trimming pared 2 bases from V and 7 bases from J, leaving 15 bases between. In nucleotides, the CDR3 is TGTGCCAGCAGCTTATCGCAGGGGCTTCGAGAGCAGTACTTC. This gives the protein CASSLSQGLREQYF.

As concerns this clone: The junction does not match germline at one end; this may be a read error. The chain joins TRBV27 to TRBJ2-7; D unresolved. Germline V gene sequence: CDR1 MNHEY, CDR2 SMNVEV (reference sequence). The CDR3 has 11 residues. CDR3 amino acids: CASSLSYEQYF. The CDR3 DNA reads as TGTGCCAGCAGTCTATCCTACGAGCAGTACTTC.

CDR3 in amino acids: CASGLAGVMNTEAFF. DNA of the CDR3: TGTGCTAGTGGTTTGGCAGGGGTAATGAACACTGAAGCTTTCTTT. The chain links TRBV12-5 to TRBJ1-1; weak D call: TRBD1 (6 bases). CDR1 and CDR2 (germline): LGHNT, FRNRAP. V shed 1 base and J shed 0 bases, with 9 bases lying between them. The length of the CDR3 is 15 residues.

The V and J genes are TRBV11-2 and TRBJ1-6, with 8 bases identical to TRBD1. The trim removed 5 bases at V and 10 bases at J, leaving 10 bases unmatched. Germline values: CDR1 SGHAT, CDR2 FQNNGV. This CDR3 comprises 15 residues. The CDR3 nucleotides read TGTGCCAGCAGCGCACCCGGGACAGGCTACTCACCCCTCCACTTT. Protein product: CASSAPGTGYSPLHF.

The chain links TRBV18 to TRBJ2-3, with D tentatively TRBD2 (7 bases). The CDR3 covers 14 residues. Looked up from germline, CDR1 is KGHSH and CDR2 is LQKENI. Trimming removed 6 bases from V and 4 bases from J, with 14 bases in between. The CDR3, as DNA: TGTGCCAGCTCTTCCGGGGGGCCGGCAGATACGCAGTATTTT. This encodes CASSSGGPADTQYF.

This clone was observed a single time. The V and J genes are TRBV11-2 and TRBJ2-3; tentative D call: TRBD1 (6 bases). The CDR3 spans 14 residues. Germline V gene sequence: CDR1 SGHAT, CDR2 FQNNGV. Trimming pared 3 bases from V and 1 base from J, leaving 8 bases between. CDR3 bases: TGTGCCAGCAGCTTGTGGACAGGCACAGATACGCAGTATTTT. Translating it yields CASSLWTGTDTQYF.

This clone showed up just once. The V and J genes are TRBV18 and TRBJ1-2; 8 bases are a match to TRBD1. The V gene end was trimmed by 1 base and the J gene end by 2 bases; junction bases not matched to a gene: 6. The CDR3 loop spans 16 amino acids. Germline V gives CDR1 KGHSH, CDR2 LQKENI. For the CDR3, the DNA is TGTGCCAGCTCACCACTGGACCCAGGGGGCAACTATGGCTACACCTTC. Its translation: CASSPLDPGGNYGYTF.

The rearrangement joins TRBV19 to TRBJ1-1; D ambiguous. The CDR3 consists of 14 residues. The germline V gene encodes CDR1 LNHDA and CDR2 SQIVND (reference sequence). Trimming pared 5 bases from V and 6 bases from J, leaving 16 bases between. This CDR3 reads CASSSRYVFAEAFF. DNA for the CDR3: TGTGCCAGTAGTTCGAGGTATGTTTTTGCTGAAGCTTTCTTT.

This clone is a singleton in its sample. The chain couples TRBV24-1 to TRBJ2-1; D call uncertain. The CDR3 covers 15 residues. Trimming cost V 3 bases and J 0 bases, with 8 bases left between them. CDR1 KGHDR and CDR2 SFDVKD come from the germline V gene. The CDR3 coding sequence is TGTGCCACCAGTGATACTACAAGCTCCTACAATGAGCAGTTCTTC. Its translation is CATSDTTSSYNEQFF.

J is TRBJ1-3 and V is TRBV9; D gene uncertain. Germline V gene lookup returns CDR1 SGDLS and CDR2 YYNGEE. Trimming shortened V by 3 bases and J by 2 bases, and 9 bases separated the two germline ends. The CDR3 has 14 residues. The CDR3 loop is CASSARSAGNTIYF. DNA of the CDR3: TGTGCCAGCAGCGCCAGGTCAGCTGGAAACACCATATATTTT.

The rearrangement joins TRBV10-3 to TRBJ1-6; D gene uncertain. Germline values: CDR1 ENHRY, CDR2 SYGVKD. Trimming removed 2 bases from V and 9 bases from J, with 14 bases in between. The CDR3 length is 15 residues. CDR3 DNA sequence: TGTGCCATCAGTGAGAGGTCAGGTGGATTTTCACCCCTCCACTTT. Protein: CAISERSGGFSPLHF.

This clone was detected once. This chain links TRBV6-6 with TRBJ1-1; D is unclear. The V and J ends lost 8 bases and 4 bases respectively, with 14 bases between them. The CDR3 contains 13 residues. Germline-derived CDR1 and CDR2 are MNHNY and SVGAGI (reference sequence). In DNA form, the CDR3 reads TGTGCCAGCGTCGTTGTCCCAGGCACTGAAGCTTTCTTT. Protein: CASVVVPGTEAFF.

V and J are TRBV5-6 and TRBJ1-5; the D gene is possibly TRBD1 (5 bases). The CDR3 loop spans 14 amino acids. Trimming pared 1 base from V and 3 bases from J, leaving 8 bases between. Germline lookup yields CDR1 SGHDT and CDR2 YYEEEE. Written as DNA, the CDR3 is TGTGCCAGCAGCTTGACAGGACACAATCAGCCCCAGCATTTT. The encoded protein is CASSLTGHNQPQHF.

The chain has TRBV24-1 and TRBJ2-1, with 7 bases aligning to TRBD2. The CDR3 sequence is 17 residues long. V shed 4 bases and J 7 bases; nucleotides not matched to a gene: 15. CDR1 is KGHDR, CDR2 SFDVKD, per germline. CDR3 in amino acids: CATSDQTSQVMLNEQFF. The CDR3 DNA reads as TGTGCCACCAGTGACCAGACTAGCCAGGTTATGTTGAATGAGCAGTTCTTC.

The chain recombines TRBV6-5 with TRBJ1-1; no reliable D call. The CDR3 runs 12 residues. The V gene's germline CDR1 is MNHEY and CDR2 SVGAGI. Trimming cost V 6 bases and J 1 base, with 6 bases left between them. The DNA of the CDR3 is TGTGCCAGCAGACACAGGAACACTGAAGCTTTCTTT. It encodes CASRHRNTEAFF.

This chain joins TRBV5-5 and TRBJ1-6, with D uncertain. The CDR3 contains 15 residues. V gave up 5 bases and J gave up 6 bases, with 15 bases separating them. Germline values: CDR1 SGHKS, CDR2 YYEKEE (reference sequence). The CDR3 DNA sequence: TGTGCCAGCAGTCAACCAGCGGTTTCTAATTCACCCCTCCACTTT. As protein: CASSQPAVSNSPLHF.

This chain links TRBV19 with TRBJ1-5; 9 nucleotides line up with TRBD1. J lost 2 bases, V lost 7 bases, and 6 bases had no gene match. Per germline, CDR1 LNHDA and CDR2 SQIVND (reference sequence). The CDR3 length is 15 residues. The CDR3 DNA follows: TGTGCCAGTAAAGAAAGACAGGGGGGCAATCAGCCCCAGCATTTT. Encoded protein: CASKERQGGNQPQHF.

V gene TRBV28 combines with J gene TRBJ1-5; D perhaps matches TRBD1 (6 bases). Germline V gives CDR1 MDHEN, CDR2 SYDVKM. The CDR3 has 15 residues. Trimming removed 7 bases from V and 0 bases from J, with 13 bases in between. The CDR3 DNA is TGTGCCAGCAAGCCCAGGGGCGTTAGCAATCAGCCCCAGCATTTT. Encoded protein: CASKPRGVSNQPQHF.

The chain joins TRBV16 to TRBJ1-5, with D possibly matching TRBD1 (6 bases). CDR3 length: 14 amino acids. Germline loops: CDR1 KGHSY, CDR2 FQNENV. V dropped 4 bases and J dropped 7 bases, with 14 bases sitting between them. As DNA, the CDR3 is TGTGCCAGCAGCCTACAGGGTGGGTACCAGCCCCAGCATTTT. It yields the protein CASSLQGGYQPQHF. Full variable domain (remainder filled in from reference TRBV16 and TRBJ1-5): GEEVAQTPKHLVRGEGQKAKLYCAPIKGHSYVFWYQQVLKNEFKFLISFQNENVFDETGMPKERFSAKCLPNSPCSLEIQATKLEDSAVYFCASSLQGGYQPQHFGDGTRLSIL.

The chain is built from TRBV27 and TRBJ1-5; 7 bases map to TRBD1. The junction had 4 bases not matched to a gene; V was cut back by 7 bases and J by 4 bases. The length of the CDR3 is 13 residues. Germline V gene lookup returns CDR1 MNHEY and CDR2 SMNVEV (reference sequence). CDR3 sequence reads: CASKRGLNQPQHF. In nucleotides, the CDR3 is TGTGCCAGCAAAAGGGGGCTGAATCAGCCCCAGCATTTT.

The V gene is TRBV7-3, the J gene TRBJ2-2; D gene unclear. Germline V CDR1 and CDR2: SGHTA, FQGTGA. The germline V and J ends were trimmed by 2 bases and 3 bases, with 4 bases remaining between them. The CDR3 runs to 13 residues. CDR3 residues: CASSLFDTGELFF. As DNA, the CDR3 is TGTGCCAGCAGCTTATTCGACACCGGGGAGCTGTTTTTT.

The chain has TRBV5-5 and TRBJ1-4, with unresolved D. The CDR3 runs 12 residues. Germline lookup yields CDR1 SGHKS and CDR2 YYEKEE (reference sequence). The V gene lost 0 bases and the J gene lost 8 bases, with 5 bases spanning the gap. In DNA form, the CDR3 reads TGTGCCAGCAGCTTGGTACAGGAAAAACTGTTTTTT. This translates into CASSLVQEKLFF.

The chain uses TRBV28 and TRBJ1-4; no clear D gene. Trimming took off 4 bases at V and 7 bases at J, with 16 bases between the two ends. Germline V gene sequence: CDR1 MDHEN, CDR2 SYDVKM. The CDR3 runs 15 residues. The DNA for the CDR3 is TGTGCCAGCAGTTCCCGTGGTCTGGCCTTTGAAAAACTGTTTTTT. Translating gives CASSSRGLAFEKLFF.

The J gene is TRBJ2-1, the V gene TRBV14; 11 bases map to TRBD1. This CDR3 comprises 16 residues. V shed 0 bases and J 6 bases; nucleotides not matched to a gene: 4. CDR1 SGHDN and CDR2 FVKESK come from the germline V gene. This chain's CDR3 is CASSQDSGTGGNEQFF. The CDR3 region has the DNA TGTGCCAGCAGCCAAGATAGTGGGACAGGGGGCAATGAGCAGTTCTTC.

The chain carries TRBV4-1 and TRBJ2-1; TRBD1 aligns across 8 bases. The CDR3 has 16 residues. Germline lookup yields CDR1 MGHRA and CDR2 YSYEKL. Unmatched junction bases numbered 8, after V lost 0 bases and J lost 7 bases. The CDR3: CASSQDRGTGGNEQFF. The CDR3, as DNA: TGCGCCAGCAGCCAAGATAGGGGGACAGGAGGAAATGAGCAGTTCTTC.

The gene calls are TRBV6-5 and TRBJ2-7, with TRBD1 identical over 7 bases. With 7 bases clipped from V and 9 bases from J, the junction kept 12 bases outside the gene matches. Germline loops: CDR1 MNHEY, CDR2 SVGAGI. The CDR3 sequence is 13 residues long. CDR3 region: CASTGDSRLGQYF. CDR3 nucleotide sequence: TGTGCCAGCACTGGGGACAGCCGCCTGGGGCAGTACTTC.

The chain recombines TRBV24-1 with TRBJ2-7; D remains unclear. Germline loops: CDR1 KGHDR, CDR2 SFDVKD. This CDR3 has 13 residues. Trimming cost V 5 bases and J 6 bases, with 13 bases left between them. In DNA form, the CDR3 reads TGTGCCACCAGTGCAATGGGCGTCAGCGAGCAGTACTTC. Its translation is CATSAMGVSEQYF.